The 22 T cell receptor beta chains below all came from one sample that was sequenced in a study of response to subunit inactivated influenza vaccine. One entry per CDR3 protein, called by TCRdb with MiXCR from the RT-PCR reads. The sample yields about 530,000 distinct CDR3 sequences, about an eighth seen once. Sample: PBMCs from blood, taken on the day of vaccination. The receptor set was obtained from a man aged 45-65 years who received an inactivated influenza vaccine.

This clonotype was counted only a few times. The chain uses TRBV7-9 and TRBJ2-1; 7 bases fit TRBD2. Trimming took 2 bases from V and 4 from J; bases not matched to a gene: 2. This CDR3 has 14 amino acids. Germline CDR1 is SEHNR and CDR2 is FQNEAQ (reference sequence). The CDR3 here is CASSLQGGYNEQFF. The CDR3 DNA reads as TGTGCCAGCAGCTTACAGGGAGGGTACAATGAGCAGTTCTTC.

Here the CDR3 DNA reads TGTGCCAGCAGCTACGGCCCTGGCGGAGGCTACACCTTC. It specifies CASSYGPGGGYTF. The V call is TRBV9, the J call TRBJ1-2, with no clear D. Germline assignment: CDR1 SGDLS and CDR2 YYNGEE. The CDR3 has 13 amino acids. The ends were cut back, 4 bases at V and 8 bases at J, with 15 bases in the middle.

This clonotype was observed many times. The CDR3 is CASRGGQSKVQETQYF. CDR3 DNA sequence: TGTGCCAGCAGGGGCGGACAGTCCAAGGTCCAAGAGACCCAGTACTTC. The chain combines TRBV7-2 with TRBJ2-5, with D perhaps TRBD1 (6 bases). V was pared by 6 bases and J by 1 base, with 18 bases between. Germline CDR1 reads SGHTA; CDR2 reads FQGNSA. This CDR3 has 16 residues.

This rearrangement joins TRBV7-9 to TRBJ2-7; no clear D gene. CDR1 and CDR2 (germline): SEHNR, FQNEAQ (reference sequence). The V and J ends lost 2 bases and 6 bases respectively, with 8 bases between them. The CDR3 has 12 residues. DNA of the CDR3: TGTGCCAGCAGCTTATCTCCGACCGAGCAGTACTTC. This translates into CASSLSPTEQYF. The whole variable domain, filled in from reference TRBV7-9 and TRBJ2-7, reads DTGVSQNPRHKITKRGQNVTFRCDPISEHNRLYWYRQTLGQGPEFLTYFQNEAQLEKSRLLSDRFSAERPKGSFSTLEIQRTEQGDSAMYLCASSLSPTEQYFGPGTRLTVT.

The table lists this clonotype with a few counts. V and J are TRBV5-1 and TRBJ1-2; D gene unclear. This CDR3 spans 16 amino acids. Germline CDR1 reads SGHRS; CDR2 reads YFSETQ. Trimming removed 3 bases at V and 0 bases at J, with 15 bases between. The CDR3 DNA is TGCGCCAGCAGCTCGGATCTAGGCACCGCTAACTATGGCTACACCTTC. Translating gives CASSSDLGTANYGYTF.

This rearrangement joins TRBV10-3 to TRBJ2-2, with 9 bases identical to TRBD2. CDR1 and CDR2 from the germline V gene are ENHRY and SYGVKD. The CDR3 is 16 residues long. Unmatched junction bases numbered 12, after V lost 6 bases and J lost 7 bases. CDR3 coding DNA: TGTGCCATCAGAGCGGGAGGAGGTTCCTATATCGGGGAGCTGTTTTTT. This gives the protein CAIRAGGGSYIGELFF.

CDR3 residues: CASSLSPSGNNEQFF. CDR3 sequence (DNA): TGTGCCAGCAGTTTATCCCCTTCGGGGAACAATGAGCAGTTCTTC. The V gene is TRBV27, the J gene TRBJ2-1; possible D gene TRBD2, 5 bases. Germline-derived CDR1 and CDR2 are MNHEY and SMNVEV (reference sequence). The CDR3 contains 15 residues. Deletions cut 0 bases from V and 5 bases from J, with 11 bases between.

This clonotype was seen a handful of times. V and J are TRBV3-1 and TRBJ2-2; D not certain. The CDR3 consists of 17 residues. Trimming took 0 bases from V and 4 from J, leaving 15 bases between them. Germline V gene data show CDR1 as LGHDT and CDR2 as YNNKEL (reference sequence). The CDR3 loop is CASSQDLSSRFTGELFF. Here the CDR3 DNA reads TGTGCCAGCAGCCAAGATTTGAGTAGCAGATTCACCGGGGAGCTGTTTTTT.

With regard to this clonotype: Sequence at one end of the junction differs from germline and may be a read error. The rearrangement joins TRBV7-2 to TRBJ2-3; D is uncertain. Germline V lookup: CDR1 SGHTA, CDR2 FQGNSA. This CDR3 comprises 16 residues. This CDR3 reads CASSDLGVRTTDAQYF. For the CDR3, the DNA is TGTGCCAGCAGCGACCTTGGTGTCAGAACCACAGATGCGCAGTATTTT.

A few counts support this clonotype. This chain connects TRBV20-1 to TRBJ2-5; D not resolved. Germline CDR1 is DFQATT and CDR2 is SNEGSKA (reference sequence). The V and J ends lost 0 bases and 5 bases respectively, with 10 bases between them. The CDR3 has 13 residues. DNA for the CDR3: TGCAGTGCTAGAGACGGTCTGGGGGAGACCCAGTACTTC. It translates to CSARDGLGETQYF.

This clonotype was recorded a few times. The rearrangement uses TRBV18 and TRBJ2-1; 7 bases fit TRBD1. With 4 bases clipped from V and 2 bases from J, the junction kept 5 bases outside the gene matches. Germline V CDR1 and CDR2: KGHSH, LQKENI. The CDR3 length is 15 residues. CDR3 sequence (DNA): TGTGCCAGCTCACGCCGACAGGGCCCCTACAATGAGCAGTTCTTC. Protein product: CASSRRQGPYNEQFF.

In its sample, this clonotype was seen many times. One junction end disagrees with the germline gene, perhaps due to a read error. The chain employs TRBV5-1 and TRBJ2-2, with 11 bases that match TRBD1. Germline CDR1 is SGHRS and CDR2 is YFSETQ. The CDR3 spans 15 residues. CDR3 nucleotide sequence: TGTGCCAGCAGCCTCCGGGACAGGGGGACCGGGGAGCTGTTTTTT. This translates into CASSLRDRGTGELFF.

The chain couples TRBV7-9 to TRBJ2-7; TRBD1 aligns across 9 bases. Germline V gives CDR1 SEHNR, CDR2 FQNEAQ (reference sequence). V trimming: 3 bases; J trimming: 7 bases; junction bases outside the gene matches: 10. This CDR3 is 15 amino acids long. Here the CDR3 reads CASSFLGTGTREQYF. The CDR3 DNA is TGTGCCAGCAGCTTCTTAGGGACAGGGACGAGGGAGCAGTACTTC. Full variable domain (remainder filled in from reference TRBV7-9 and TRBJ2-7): DTGVSQNPRHKITKRGQNVTFRCDPISEHNRLYWYRQTLGQGPEFLTYFQNEAQLEKSRLLSDRFSAERPKGSFSTLEIQRTEQGDSAMYLCASSFLGTGTREQYFGPGTRLTVT.

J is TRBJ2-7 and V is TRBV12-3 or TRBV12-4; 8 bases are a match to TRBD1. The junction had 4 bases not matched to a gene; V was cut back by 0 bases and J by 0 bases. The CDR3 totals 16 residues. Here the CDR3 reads CASSLAGTGISYEQYF. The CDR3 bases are TGTGCCAGCAGTTTAGCCGGGACAGGTATCTCCTACGAGCAGTACTTC.

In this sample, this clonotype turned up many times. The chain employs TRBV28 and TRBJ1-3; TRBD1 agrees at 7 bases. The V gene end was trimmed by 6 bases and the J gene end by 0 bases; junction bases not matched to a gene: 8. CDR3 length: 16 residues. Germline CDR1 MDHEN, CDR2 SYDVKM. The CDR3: CASSPIGTASGNTIYF. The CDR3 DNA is TGTGCCAGCAGCCCTATCGGGACAGCCTCTGGAAACACCATATATTTT.

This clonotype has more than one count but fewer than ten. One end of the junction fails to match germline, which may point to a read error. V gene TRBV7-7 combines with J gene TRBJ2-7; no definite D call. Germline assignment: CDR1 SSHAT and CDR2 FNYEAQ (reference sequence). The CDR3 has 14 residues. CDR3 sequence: CASSLWASSYEQYF. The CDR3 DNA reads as TGTGCTAGCAGCTTGTGGGCCAGTTCCTACGAGCAGTACTTC.

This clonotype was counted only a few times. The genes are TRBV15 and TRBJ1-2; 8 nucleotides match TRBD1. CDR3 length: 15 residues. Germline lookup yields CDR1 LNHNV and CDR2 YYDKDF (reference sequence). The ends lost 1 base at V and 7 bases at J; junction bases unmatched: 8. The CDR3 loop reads CATSRVVQGDSGYTF. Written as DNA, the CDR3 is TGTGCCACCAGCAGAGTGGTACAGGGGGACAGTGGCTACACCTTC.

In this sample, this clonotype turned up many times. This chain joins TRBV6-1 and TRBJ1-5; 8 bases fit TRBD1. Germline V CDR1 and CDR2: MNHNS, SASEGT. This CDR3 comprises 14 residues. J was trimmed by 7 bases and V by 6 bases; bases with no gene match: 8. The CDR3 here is CASSPGTGYQPQHF. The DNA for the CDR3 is TGTGCCAGCAGCCCCGGGACAGGCTACCAGCCCCAGCATTTT.

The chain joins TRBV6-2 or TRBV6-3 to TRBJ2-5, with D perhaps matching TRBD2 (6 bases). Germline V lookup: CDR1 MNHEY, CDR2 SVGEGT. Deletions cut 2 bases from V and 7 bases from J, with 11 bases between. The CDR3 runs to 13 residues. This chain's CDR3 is CASSYGTEGTQYF. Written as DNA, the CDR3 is TGTGCCAGCAGTTACGGGACGGAGGGGACCCAGTACTTC.

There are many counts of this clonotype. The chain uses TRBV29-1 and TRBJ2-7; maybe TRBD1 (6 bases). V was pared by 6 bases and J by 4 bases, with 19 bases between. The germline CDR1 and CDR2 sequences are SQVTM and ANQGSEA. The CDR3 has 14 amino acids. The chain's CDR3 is CSVKPGHQGYEQYF. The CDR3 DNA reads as TGCAGCGTAAAACCGGGACACCAGGGATACGAGCAGTACTTC.

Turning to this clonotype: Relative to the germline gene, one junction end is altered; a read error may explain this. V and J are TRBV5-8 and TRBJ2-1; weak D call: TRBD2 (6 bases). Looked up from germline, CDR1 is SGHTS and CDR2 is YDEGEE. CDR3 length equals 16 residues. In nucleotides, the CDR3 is TGTGCCAGCGGCTTGGGGCTGGCGGGGCGATACAATGAGCAGTTCTTC. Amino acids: CASGLGLAGRYNEQFF.

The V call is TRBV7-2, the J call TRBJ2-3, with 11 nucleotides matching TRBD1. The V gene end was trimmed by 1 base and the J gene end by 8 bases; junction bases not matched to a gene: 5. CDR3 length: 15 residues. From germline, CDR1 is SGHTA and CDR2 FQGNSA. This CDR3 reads CASSLGTGGRGTQYF. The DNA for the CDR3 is TGTGCCAGCAGCTTAGGGACAGGGGGCAGGGGTACGCAGTATTTT.